A selection of T cell receptor beta chains follows, all from one sample in a study of CD8+ T cells in alopecia areata. Produced via immunoSEQ multiplex PCR; TCRdb's table is partial and in-frame only. The sample lists approximately 280,000 clones; about 62% were seen once. The specimen comprised CD4+ T cells sorted from blood, sampled at week 24, from a patient treated with tofacitinib. The receptors were gathered from a human donor with alopecia areata. Both conserved end residues are part of each CDR3. A D gene is named only where the DNA matches it firmly. The size entry is marked missing in some rows and otherwise reads once, few, many or a size class.

>TRBV2|TRBD1|.|TRBJ1-5
CASSGQGNQPQHF
TGTGCCAGCAGCGGACAGGGAAATCAGCCCCAGCATTTT
>TRBV14|.|.|TRBJ2-7
CASSQVLRSEQYF
TGTGCCAGCAGCCAAGTACTCCGGAGCGAGCAGTACTTC
>TRBV5-4|.|.|TRBJ1-1
CASSSYSLTEAFF
TGTGCCAGCAGCTCATATTCGCTCACTGAAGCTTTCTTT
>TRBV29-1|TRBD2|.|TRBJ2-1
CTYSKDSGGSEQFF
TGCACCTACTCTAAGGATAGCGGGGGTTCGGAGCAGTTCTTC
>TRBV18|.|.|TRBJ2-7
CASSPPSSYEQYF
TGTGCCAGCTCACCGCCTAGCTCCTACGAGCAGTACTTC
>TRBV7-2|.|.|TRBJ2-3
CASSSRKVTVDTQYF
TGTGCCAGCAGCTCACGCAAAGTCACGGTCGATACGCAGTATTTT
>TRBV18|.|few|TRBJ2-5
CASSPQRAGETQYF
TGTGCCAGCTCACCGCAGCGGGCAGGAGAGACCCAGTACTTC
>TRBV29-1|.|.|TRBJ1-2
CSVEERGAYGYTF
TGCAGCGTTGAAGAGCGGGGAGCCTATGGCTACACCTTC
>TRBV4-1|TRBD2|.|TRBJ2-1
CASSRASAGVNEQFF
TGTGCCAGCAGCCGCGCTTCTGCGGGGGTCAATGAGCAGTTCTTC
>TRBV2|.|.|TRBJ2-4
CASSERGDMNIQYF
TGTGCCAGCAGTGAACGGGGGGACATGAACATTCAGTACTTC
>TRBV5-6|TRBD2|.|TRBJ2-5
CASSLVVLAVETQYF
TGTGCCAGCAGCTTAGTTGTTCTAGCGGTGGAGACCCAGTACTTC
>TRBV29-1|.|.|TRBJ1-4
CSGYGGNEKLFF
TGCAGCGGTTACGGGGGCAATGAAAAACTGTTTTTT
>TRBV7-9|TRBD2|.|TRBJ2-5
CASSLARGTQETQYF
TGTGCCAGCAGCTTAGCGCGGGGGACCCAAGAGACCCAGTACTTC
>TRBV23-1|.|.|TRBJ1-5
CASITGGRQPQHF
TGCGCCAGCATTACGGGGGGCCGCCAGCCCCAGCATTTT
>TRBV6-5|.|.|TRBJ2-7
CATSRNRYEQYF
TGTGCCACTTCGAGAAACCGCTACGAGCAGTACTTC
>TRBV5-1|TRBD1|.|TRBJ2-6
CASSTPRGQGASGANVLTF
TGCGCCAGCAGCACCCCTCGGGGCCAGGGGGCGTCTGGGGCCAACGTCCTGACTTTC
>TRBV30|.|.|TRBJ2-1
CAWENDGNNEQFF
TGTGCCTGGGAGAACGACGGGAACAATGAGCAGTTCTTC
>TRBV29-1|TRBD2|.|TRBJ2-6
CSVVSGGTGANVLTF
TGCAGCGTTGTTAGCGGGGGAACTGGGGCCAACGTCCTGACTTTC
>TRBV2|TRBD1|few|TRBJ1-2
CASSGDSSNYGYTF
TGTGCCAGCAGTGGGGACAGCTCTAACTATGGCTACACCTTC
>TRBV7-2|TRBD1|.|TRBJ1-6
CASSYHRDRGSPLHF
TGTGCCAGCAGCTATCACCGGGACAGGGGTTCACCCCTCCACTTT
>TRBV7-2|TRBD2|.|TRBJ2-3
CASSLGVRGGLADTQYF
TGTGCCAGCAGCTTAGGAGTGCGGGGGGGCCTGGCAGATACGCAGTATTTT
>TRBV11-2|TRBD1|few|TRBJ2-3
CASSARDRGVTDTQYF
TGTGCCAGCAGCGCTAGGGACAGAGGAGTCACAGATACGCAGTATTTT
>TRBV30|.|once|TRBJ2-7
CAWSQGISSYEQYF
TGTGCCTGGTCACAGGGTATAAGCTCCTACGAGCAGTACTTC
>TRBV15|.|.|TRBJ1-1
CATSRATGPNTEAFF
TGTGCCACCAGCAGGGCAACAGGGCCTAACACTGAAGCTTTCTTT
>TRBV5-1|.|.|TRBJ2-3
CASGRGNTDTQYF
TGCGCCAGCGGCCGGGGGAACACAGATACGCAGTATTTT
>TRBV28|TRBD1|once|TRBJ2-1
CASTGTAEDNEQFF
TGTGCCAGCACCGGGACAGCGGAGGATAATGAGCAGTTCTTC
>TRBV10-3|.|few|TRBJ2-1
CAISDGSYNEQFF
TGTGCCATCAGTGACGGATCCTACAATGAGCAGTTCTTC
>TRBV4-3|TRBD1|.|TRBJ1-2
CASSQVGQPRGNYGYTF
TGCGCCAGCAGCCAAGTGGGACAGCCCAGGGGTAACTATGGCTACACCTTC
>TRBV4-2|.|.|TRBJ2-7
CASSQEAVSYEQYF
TGTGCCAGCAGCCAAGAAGCGGTCTCCTACGAGCAGTACTTC
>TRBV30|.|.|TRBJ2-5
CAWSVRTGETQYF
TGTGCCTGGAGTGTTCGAACCGGAGAGACCCAGTACTTC
>TRBV6-6|.|many|TRBJ1-1
CASNQETGTEAFF
TGTGCCAGCAACCAAGAGACGGGGACTGAAGCTTTCTTT
>TRBV4-1|TRBD1|once|TRBJ1-3
CASRQLLQGRTGNTIYF
TGCGCCAGCAGACAACTTCTACAGGGGAGGACTGGAAACACCATATATTTT
>TRBV5-4|.|.|TRBJ1-5
CASSLDPGPGQPQHF
TGTGCCAGCAGCTTGGACCCAGGGCCGGGCCAGCCCCAGCATTTT
>TRBV5-1|TRBD1|.|TRBJ2-3
CASSLGQGSDTQYF
TGCGCCAGCAGCTTGGGACAGGGGTCAGATACGCAGTATTTT
>TRBV5-4|TRBD2|.|TRBJ2-7
CATRLAGGSYEQYF
TGTGCCACTCGACTAGCGGGGGGCTCCTACGAGCAGTACTTC
>TRBV25-1|TRBD1|.|TRBJ1-2
CASSEQGGFGDGYTF
TGTGCCAGCAGTGAACAGGGGGGATTCGGGGATGGCTACACCTTC
>TRBV10-3|.|.|TRBJ2-7
CATAPASREQYF
TGTGCCACGGCACCGGCCTCCAGGGAGCAGTACTTC
>TRBV29-1|.|.|TRBJ1-1
CSSVEFPNTEAFF
TGCAGCTCAGTTGAGTTCCCCAACACTGAAGCTTTCTTT
>TRBV5-1|.|many|TRBJ2-5
CASRPGLEETQYF
TGCGCCAGCAGGCCGGGACTGGAAGAGACCCAGTACTTC
>TRBV30|TRBD1|.|TRBJ1-1
CAWGGQPNTEAFF
TGTGCCTGGGGGGGACAGCCGAACACTGAAGCTTTCTTT
>TRBV9|TRBD1|.|TRBJ1-5
CASSVGGDRRQPQHF
TGTGCCAGCAGCGTAGGTGGGGACAGGAGACAGCCCCAGCATTTT
>TRBV7-2|.|.|TRBJ1-2
CASSLNQGNYGYTF
TGTGCCAGCAGCTTAAACCAGGGGAACTATGGCTACACCTTC
>TRBV5-1|TRBD1|.|TRBJ2-1
CASSRGQGVYNEQFF
TGCGCCAGCAGCCGGGGACAGGGGGTCTACAATGAGCAGTTCTTC
>TRBV5-1|.|.|TRBJ2-7
CASKLGSRDSYEQYF
TGCGCCAGTAAGCTTGGGAGTCGGGACTCCTACGAGCAGTACTTC
>TRBV29-1|.|.|TRBJ1-2
CSVGGLANYGYTF
TGCAGCGTTGGAGGTTTGGCGAACTATGGCTACACCTTC
>TRBV19|.|.|TRBJ1-1
CASSFPGSSEAFF
TGTGCCAGTTCTTTTCCCGGGAGCTCTGAAGCTTTCTTT
>TRBV2|TRBD1|.|TRBJ2-5
CASRVDRGGQETQYF
TGTGCCAGCAGGGTCGACAGGGGTGGACAAGAGACCCAGTACTTC